The T cell receptor (beta chain) described here comes from a study of blood T cell repertoires in COVID-19. Participants' reported clinical history set cohort assignment. Germline CDR1 MGHDK, CDR2 SYGVNS. This CDR3 region has 17 residues. Germline trimming cut 0 bases from V and 8 bases from J; bases unmatched to any gene: 8. The table came from immunoSEQ multiplex PCR; TCRdb's copy has only in-frame clones and leaves some out. The sample includes about 400,000 clones, approximately 88% of them seen just once. The origin of this receptor is a woman aged 40 to 49 with acute COVID-19. The sample consisted of PBMCs or T cells enriched from blood (not recorded which). This rearrangement joins TRBV25-1 to TRBJ2-1; TRBD1 agrees at 12 bases. The CDR3 bases are TGTGCCAGCAGTGAATATTTCAGGGACAGGGGGCTCGATGAGCAGTTCTTC. Protein: CASSEYFRDRGLDEQFF.